The 7 T cell receptor beta chains reported below all come from one sample, sequenced in a study of CD8+ T cells in alopecia areata. RNA extraction was followed by reverse transcription into cDNA, which acted as the sequencing template. Method: immunoSEQ multiplex PCR; TCRdb's copy keeps in-frame clones and lacks some. The sample holds 130,000 to 150,000 clones, around 86% seen once. This sample comprised CD8+ T cells sorted from blood, obtained at week 0. These receptors were taken from a human donor with alopecia areata.

The chain joins TRBV13 to TRBJ1-2; maybe TRBD1 (6 bases). CDR3 length: 15 amino acids. Germline V gene sequence: CDR1 PRHDT, CDR2 FYEKMQ (reference sequence). Trimming took off 5 bases at V and 4 bases at J, with 17 bases between the two ends. This chain's CDR3 is CASSGEGGLIYGYTF. CDR3 DNA: TGTGCCAGCAGCGGAGAGGGGGGGCTGATCTATGGCTACACCTTC. Full variable domain (remainder filled in from reference TRBV13 and TRBJ1-2): AAGVIQSPRHLIKEKRETATLKCYPIPRHDTVYWYQQGPGQDPQFLISFYEKMQSDKGSIPDRFSAQQFSDYHSELNMSSLELGDSALYFCASSGEGGLIYGYTFGSGTRLTVV.

This chain uses TRBV2 with TRBJ2-1; maybe TRBD2 (6 bases). V shed 6 bases and J shed 7 bases, with 13 bases lying between them. Germline V gene lookup returns CDR1 SNHLY and CDR2 FYNNEI. This CDR3 spans 13 amino acids. This chain's CDR3 is CASSLPEGNEQFF. The CDR3 DNA sequence: TGTGCCAGCAGCCTCCCGGAGGGGAATGAGCAGTTCTTC.

V gene TRBV7-8 combines with J gene TRBJ2-7; D is perhaps TRBD1 or TRBD2 (5 bases each). Germline V CDR1 and CDR2: SGHVS, FQNEAQ. Between the trimmed V and J ends, which lost 2 bases and 6 bases, there was a span of 14 bases. This CDR3 region has 14 residues. CDR3 in DNA: TGTGCCAGCAGCTTAAGCCCAGGGAGCGTCGAGCAGTACTTC. Translation: CASSLSPGSVEQYF.

The chain combines TRBV4-1 with TRBJ2-7, with 10 positions matching TRBD1. The germline V gene encodes CDR1 MGHRA and CDR2 YSYEKL. This CDR3 contains 14 residues. Trimming cost V 4 bases and J 4 bases; bases outside gene matches: 4. Here the CDR3 reads CASSLGTGEYEQYF. The CDR3 DNA reads TGCGCCAGCAGCCTCGGGACAGGGGAATACGAGCAGTACTTC.

The rearrangement uses TRBV11-2 and TRBJ2-3; 8 nucleotides match TRBD1. Germline V lookup: CDR1 SGHAT, CDR2 FQNNGV. CDR3 length equals 19 residues. V shed 5 bases, J shed 1 base, and the junction held 17 bases outside the gene matches. The CDR3 sequence: CASSNTYLTGVRGTDTQYF. The CDR3 DNA sequence: TGTGCCAGCAGCAATACCTACTTGACAGGGGTACGGGGCACAGATACGCAGTATTTT.

In nucleotides, the CDR3 is TGTGCCAGCAGCTACCTCACCGGGGAGCTGTTTTTT. Translation gives CASSYLTGELFF. The V gene is TRBV5-6, the J gene TRBJ2-2, with D unresolved. The germline CDR1 and CDR2 sequences are SGHDT and YYEEEE. V lost 3 bases and J lost 4, with 4 bases in between. The CDR3 spans 12 residues. Full variable domain (rest looked up from reference TRBV5-6 and TRBJ2-2): DAGVTQSPTHLIKTRGQQVTLRCSPKSGHDTVSWYQQALGQGPQFIFQYYEEEERQRGNFPDRFSGHQFPNYSSELNVNALLLGDSALYLCASSYLTGELFFGEGSRLTVL.

The rearrangement joins TRBV27 to TRBJ1-1; D ambiguous. The V gene lost 8 bases and the J gene lost 3 bases, with 10 bases spanning the gap. The CDR3 consists of 12 residues. Germline loops: CDR1 MNHEY, CDR2 SMNVEV (reference sequence). CDR3 amino acids: CASSNAYTEAFF. The CDR3 bases are TGTGCCAGCTCGAACGCCTACACTGAAGCTTTCTTT.